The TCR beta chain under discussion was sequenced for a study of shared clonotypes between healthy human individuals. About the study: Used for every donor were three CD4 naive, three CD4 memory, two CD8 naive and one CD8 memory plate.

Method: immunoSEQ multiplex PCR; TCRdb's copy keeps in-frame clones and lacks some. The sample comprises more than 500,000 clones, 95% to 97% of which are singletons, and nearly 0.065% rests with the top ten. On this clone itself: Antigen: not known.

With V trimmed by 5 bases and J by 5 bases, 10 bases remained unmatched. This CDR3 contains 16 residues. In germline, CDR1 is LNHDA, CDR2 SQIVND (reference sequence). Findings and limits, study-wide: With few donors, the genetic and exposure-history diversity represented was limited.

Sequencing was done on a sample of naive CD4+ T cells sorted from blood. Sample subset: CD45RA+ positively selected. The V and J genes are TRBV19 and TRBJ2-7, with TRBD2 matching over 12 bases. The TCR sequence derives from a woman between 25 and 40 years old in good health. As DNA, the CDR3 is TGTGCCAGTAGTTCGGATCTAGCGGGAGGGCCAGACGAGCAGTACTTC. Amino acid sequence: CASSSDLAGGPDEQYF.